These T cell receptor beta chains were read from a single sample in a study of monozygotic twins with inflammatory bowel disease. TCRdb reprocessed the 5' RACE reads and reports one entry per CDR3 protein, with no DNA. The table for this sample gives around 380,000 distinct CDR3 sequences. Input material: blood. These TCRs come from a human donor with ulcerative colitis or Crohn's disease, or a healthy co-twin of an affected twin (not recorded which). Each CDR3 is given with its conserved first and last residue.

v_gene	j_gene	CDR3aa
TRBV15	TRBJ2-7	CATSLGRGRTDEQYF
TRBV27	TRBJ2-3	CASQTGGFADTQYF
TRBV13	TRBJ1-6	CASSLGGQGPSPLHF
TRBV7-2	TRBJ2-7	CASSGGLKGAYEQYF
TRBV7-2	TRBJ2-7	CASSPGSGTGKYEQYF
TRBV29-1	TRBJ2-3	CSVLADTDTQYF
TRBV30	TRBJ2-3	CARPGLAGDTQYF
TRBV9	TRBJ1-2	CASSVEGSASYGYTF
TRBV5-1	TRBJ2-1	CASSLVGSGLSYNEQFF
TRBV11-2	TRBJ1-1	CASSSSRGAFF
TRBV25-1	TRBJ2-6	CASSGWGQISGANVLTF
TRBV25-1	TRBJ1-1	CASSERGFDTEAFF
TRBV14	TRBJ1-1	CASSPQAWETTEAFF
TRBV29-1	TRBJ2-1	CSVEGLAGGAYNEQFF
TRBV2	TRBJ1-6	CASSWSIVSPLHF
TRBV20-1	TRBJ2-1	CSAGEQDNEQFF
TRBV2	TRBJ2-7	CAGRQGGGSYEQYF
TRBV20-1	TRBJ1-2	CSAKARGQGGYTF
TRBV12-5	TRBJ2-2	CASGLGLGTGELFF
TRBV28	TRBJ2-1	CASSLTGTGDEQFF
TRBV7-9	TRBJ2-1	CASSLSPGYNEQFF
TRBV11-2	TRBJ1-1	CASSRGGFTGITEAFF
TRBV7-2	TRBJ2-5	CASSSPVQETQYF
TRBV6-1	TRBJ2-1	CASSALAGGNNEQFF
TRBV29-1	TRBJ2-5	CSVEGSPGGPLETQYF
TRBV27	TRBJ1-1	CASSTTLGQKNTEAFF
TRBV6-5	TRBJ1-2	CASSYGTGAFTNNYGYTF
TRBV5-5	TRBJ2-2	CASSLEVRTDGELFF
TRBV24-1	TRBJ2-7	CATSDLQGNEQYF
TRBV5-5	TRBJ1-5	CASSFGDRVGNQPQHF
TRBV10-3	TRBJ2-2	CAISESTGTGELFF
TRBV4-1	TRBJ2-7	CASSQEGGRGSSYEQYF
TRBV4-1	TRBJ1-1	CASSRTGQGNTEAFF
TRBV6-1	TRBJ2-3	CASSRGLVASTDTQYF
TRBV28	TRBJ2-1	CAAGSTEYNEQFF
TRBV5-1	TRBJ1-4	CASSIKGQDEKLFF
TRBV3-1	TRBJ1-6	CASSQDGGGARYNSPLHF
TRBV28	TRBJ2-2	CASRQGGAGELFF
TRBV18	TRBJ1-2	CASSPVSLGMSGYTF
TRBV19	TRBJ2-1	CASSTGTGLYNEQFF
TRBV11-2	TRBJ2-1	CASSSFGTGGSYNEQFF
TRBV5-1	TRBJ2-2	CASRRVPREGRTGELFF
TRBV12-3/TRBV12-4	TRBJ1-2	CASSLEAHGYTF
TRBV15	TRBJ2-1	CATSKPGTGYNEQFF
TRBV7-2	TRBJ2-1	CASSESGSQRNEQFF